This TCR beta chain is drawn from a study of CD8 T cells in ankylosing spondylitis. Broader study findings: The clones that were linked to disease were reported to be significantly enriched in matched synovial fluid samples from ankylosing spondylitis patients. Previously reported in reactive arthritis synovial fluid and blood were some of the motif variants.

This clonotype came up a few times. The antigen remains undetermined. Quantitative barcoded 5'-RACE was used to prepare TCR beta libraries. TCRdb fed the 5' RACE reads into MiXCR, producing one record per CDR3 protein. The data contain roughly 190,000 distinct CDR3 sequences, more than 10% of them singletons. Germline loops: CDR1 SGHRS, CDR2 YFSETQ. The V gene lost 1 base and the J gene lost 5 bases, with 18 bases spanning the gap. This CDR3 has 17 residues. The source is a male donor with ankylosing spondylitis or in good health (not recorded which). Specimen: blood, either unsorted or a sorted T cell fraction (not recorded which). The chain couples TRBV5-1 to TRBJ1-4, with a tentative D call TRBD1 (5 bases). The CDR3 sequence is CASSLYIPTGGNEKLFF. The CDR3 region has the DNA TGCGCCAGCAGCTTGTATATCCCGACCGGGGGAAATGAAAAACTGTTTTTT.